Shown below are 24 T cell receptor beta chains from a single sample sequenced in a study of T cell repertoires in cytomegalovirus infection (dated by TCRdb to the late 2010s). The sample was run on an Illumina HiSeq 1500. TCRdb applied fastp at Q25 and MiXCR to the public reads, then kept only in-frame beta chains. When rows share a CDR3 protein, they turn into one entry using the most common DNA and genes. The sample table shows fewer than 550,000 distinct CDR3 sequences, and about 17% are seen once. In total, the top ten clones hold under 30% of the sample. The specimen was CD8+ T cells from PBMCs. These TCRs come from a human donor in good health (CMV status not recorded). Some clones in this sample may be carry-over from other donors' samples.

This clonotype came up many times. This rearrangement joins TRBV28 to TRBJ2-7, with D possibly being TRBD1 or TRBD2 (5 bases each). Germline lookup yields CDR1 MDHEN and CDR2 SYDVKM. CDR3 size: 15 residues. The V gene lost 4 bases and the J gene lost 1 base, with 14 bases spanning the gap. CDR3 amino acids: CASSSRDAVSYEQYF. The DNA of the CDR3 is TGTGCCAGCAGTTCCCGGGACGCAGTTTCCTACGAGCAGTACTTC.

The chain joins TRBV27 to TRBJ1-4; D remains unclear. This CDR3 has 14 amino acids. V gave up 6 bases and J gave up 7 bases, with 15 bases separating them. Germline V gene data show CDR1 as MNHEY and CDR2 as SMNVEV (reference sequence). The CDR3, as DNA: TGTGCCAGCAGGGGTTGGTCGTTGAGTGAAAAACTGTTTTTT. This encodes CASRGWSLSEKLFF.

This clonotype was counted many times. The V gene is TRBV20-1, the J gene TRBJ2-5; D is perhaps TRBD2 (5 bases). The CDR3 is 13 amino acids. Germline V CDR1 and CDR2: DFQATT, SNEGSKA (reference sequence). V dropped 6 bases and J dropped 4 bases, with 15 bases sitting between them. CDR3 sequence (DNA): TGCAGTGCCCCATACGGGGTGTCAGAGACCCAGTACTTC. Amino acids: CSAPYGVSETQYF.

CDR3 loop: CASTLTGTGVWEQYF. In DNA, the CDR3 is TGCGCCAGCACTCTTACCGGGACAGGGGTTTGGGAGCAGTACTTC. This chain uses TRBV5-1 with TRBJ2-7; 10 nucleotides match TRBD1. This CDR3 comprises 15 residues. V shed 6 bases and J 7 bases; nucleotides not matched to a gene: 13. Germline V gives CDR1 SGHRS, CDR2 YFSETQ. The full variable domain, in which reference TRBV5-1 and TRBJ2-7 provide the parts outside the CDR3, is KAGVTQTPRYLIKTRGQQVTLSCSPISGHRSVSWYQQTPGQGLQFLFEYFSETQRNKGNFPGRFSGRQFSNSRSEMNVSTLELGDSALYLCASTLTGTGVWEQYFGPGTRLTVT.

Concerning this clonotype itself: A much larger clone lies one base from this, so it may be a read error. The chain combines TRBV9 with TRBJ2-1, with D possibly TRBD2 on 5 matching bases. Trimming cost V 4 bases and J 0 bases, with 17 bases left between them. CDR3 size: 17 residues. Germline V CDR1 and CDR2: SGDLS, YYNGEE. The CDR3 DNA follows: TGTGCCAGCAGCATACCCCCGAGCGGAACCTCCTACAATGAGCAGTTCTTC. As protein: CASSIPPSGTSYNEQFF.

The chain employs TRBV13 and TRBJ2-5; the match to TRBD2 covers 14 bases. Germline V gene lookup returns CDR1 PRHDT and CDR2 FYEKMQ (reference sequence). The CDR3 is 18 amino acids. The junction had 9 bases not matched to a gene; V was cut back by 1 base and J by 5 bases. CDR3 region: CASSLEGGTSGSGETQYF. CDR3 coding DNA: TGTGCCAGCAGCTTAGAAGGCGGGACTAGCGGGAGTGGGGAGACCCAGTACTTC.

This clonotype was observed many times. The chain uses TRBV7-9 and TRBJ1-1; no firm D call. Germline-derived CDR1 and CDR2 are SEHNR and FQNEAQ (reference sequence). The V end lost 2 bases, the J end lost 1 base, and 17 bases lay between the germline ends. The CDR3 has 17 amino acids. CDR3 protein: CASSLPAHWETNTEAFF. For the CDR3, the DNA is TGTGCCAGCAGCTTACCCGCACATTGGGAGACGAACACTGAAGCTTTCTTT.

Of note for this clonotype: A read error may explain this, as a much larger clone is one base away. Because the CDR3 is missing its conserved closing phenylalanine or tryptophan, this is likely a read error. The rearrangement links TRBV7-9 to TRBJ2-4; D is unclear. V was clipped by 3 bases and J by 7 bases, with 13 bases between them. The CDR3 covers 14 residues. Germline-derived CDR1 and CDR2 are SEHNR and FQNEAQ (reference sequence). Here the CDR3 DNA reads TGTGCCAGCAGCTTTAAGTACCCTAGGAACATTCAGTACTTA. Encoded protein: CASSFKYPRNIQYL.

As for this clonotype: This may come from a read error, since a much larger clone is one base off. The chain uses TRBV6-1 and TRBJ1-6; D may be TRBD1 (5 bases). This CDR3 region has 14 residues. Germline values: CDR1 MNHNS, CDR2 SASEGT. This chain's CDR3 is CASRRRGSDSRLHF. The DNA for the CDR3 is TGTGCCAGCAGACGCCGGGGGAGTGATTCACGCCTCCACTTT.

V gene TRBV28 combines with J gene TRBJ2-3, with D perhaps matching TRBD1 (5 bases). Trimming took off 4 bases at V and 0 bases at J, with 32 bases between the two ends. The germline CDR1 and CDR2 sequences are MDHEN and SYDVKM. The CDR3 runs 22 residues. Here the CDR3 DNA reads TGTGCCAGCAGTTCGTATCTGGTTTGGTCCTCCCCAGGGTCTTCTAGCACAGATACGCAGTATTTT. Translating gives CASSSYLVWSSPGSSSTDTQYF.

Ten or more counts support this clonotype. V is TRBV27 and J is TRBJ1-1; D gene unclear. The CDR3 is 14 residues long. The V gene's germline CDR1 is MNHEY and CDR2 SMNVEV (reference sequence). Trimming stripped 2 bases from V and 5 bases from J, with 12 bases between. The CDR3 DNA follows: TGTGCCAGCAGTTTAACCGGAGCGTTTACTGAAGCTTTCTTT. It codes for CASSLTGAFTEAFF.

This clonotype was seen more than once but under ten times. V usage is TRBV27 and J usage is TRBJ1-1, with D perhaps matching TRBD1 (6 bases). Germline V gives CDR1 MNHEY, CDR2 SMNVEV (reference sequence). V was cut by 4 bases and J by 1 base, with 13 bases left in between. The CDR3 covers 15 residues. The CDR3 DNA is TGTGCCAGCAGTTCGGACAGCTCCCCGAACACTGAAGCTTTCTTT. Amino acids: CASSSDSSPNTEAFF.

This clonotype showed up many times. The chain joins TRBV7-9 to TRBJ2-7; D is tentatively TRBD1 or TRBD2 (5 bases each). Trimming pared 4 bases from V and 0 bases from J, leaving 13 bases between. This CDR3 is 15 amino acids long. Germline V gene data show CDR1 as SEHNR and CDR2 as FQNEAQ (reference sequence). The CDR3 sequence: CASSSPVGTSYEQYF. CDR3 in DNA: TGTGCCAGCAGCTCCCCCGTGGGGACCTCCTACGAGCAGTACTTC.

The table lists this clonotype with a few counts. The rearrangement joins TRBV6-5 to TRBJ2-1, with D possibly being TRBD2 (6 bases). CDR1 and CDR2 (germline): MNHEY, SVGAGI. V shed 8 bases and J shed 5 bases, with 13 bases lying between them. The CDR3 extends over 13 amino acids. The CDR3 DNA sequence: TGTGCCAGCGGACTAAAAGCGCACAATGAGCAGTTCTTC. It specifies CASGLKAHNEQFF.

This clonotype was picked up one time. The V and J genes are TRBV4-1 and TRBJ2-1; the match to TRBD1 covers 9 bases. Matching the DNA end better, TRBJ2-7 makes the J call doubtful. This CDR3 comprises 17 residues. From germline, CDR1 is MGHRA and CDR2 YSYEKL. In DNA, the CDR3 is TGCGCCAGCAGCCTTACCACGGGACAGGGTAACTACAATGAGCAGTACTTC. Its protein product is CASSLTTGQGNYNEQYF.

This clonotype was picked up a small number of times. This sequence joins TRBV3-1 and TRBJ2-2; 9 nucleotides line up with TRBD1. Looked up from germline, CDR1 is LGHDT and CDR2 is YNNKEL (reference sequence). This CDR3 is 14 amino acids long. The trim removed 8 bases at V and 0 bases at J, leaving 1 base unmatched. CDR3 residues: CASGDRANTGELFF. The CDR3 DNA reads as TGTGCCAGCGGGGACAGGGCGAACACCGGGGAGCTGTTTTTT.

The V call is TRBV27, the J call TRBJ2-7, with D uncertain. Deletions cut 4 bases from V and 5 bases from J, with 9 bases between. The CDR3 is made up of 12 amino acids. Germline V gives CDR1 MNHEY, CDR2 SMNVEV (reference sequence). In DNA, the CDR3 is TGTGCCAGCAGTTCCCGTAGCAACGAGCAGTACTTC. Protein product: CASSSRSNEQYF.

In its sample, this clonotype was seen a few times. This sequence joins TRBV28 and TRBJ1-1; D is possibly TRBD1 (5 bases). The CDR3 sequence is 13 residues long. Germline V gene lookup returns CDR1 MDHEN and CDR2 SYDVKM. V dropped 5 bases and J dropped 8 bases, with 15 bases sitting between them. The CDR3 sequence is CASSLSGKQEAFF. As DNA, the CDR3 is TGTGCCAGCAGTCTTTCAGGGAAACAGGAAGCTTTCTTT.

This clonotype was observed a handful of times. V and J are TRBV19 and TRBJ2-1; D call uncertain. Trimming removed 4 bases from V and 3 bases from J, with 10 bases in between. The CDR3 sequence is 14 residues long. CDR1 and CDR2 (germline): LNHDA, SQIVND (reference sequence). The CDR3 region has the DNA TGTGCCAGTAGTACCCGCGGAGTCTACAATGAGCAGTTCTTC. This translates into CASSTRGVYNEQFF.

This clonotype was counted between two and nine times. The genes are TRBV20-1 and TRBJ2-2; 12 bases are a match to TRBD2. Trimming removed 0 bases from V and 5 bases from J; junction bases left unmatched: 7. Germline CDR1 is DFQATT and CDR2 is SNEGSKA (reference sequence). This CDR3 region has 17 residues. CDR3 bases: TGCAGTGCTAGAGATCCAGGACTAGCGGGGATTACCGGGGAGCTGTTTTTT. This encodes CSARDPGLAGITGELFF.

In DNA form, the CDR3 reads TGCAGTGCACCGGAGAGGGGCTACACCTTC. This translates into CSAPERGYTF. The V gene is TRBV20-1, the J gene TRBJ1-2; no reliable D call. The germline gives CDR1 DFQATT, CDR2 SNEGSKA (reference sequence). There are 10 residues in the CDR3. V dropped 6 bases and J dropped 8 bases, with 10 bases sitting between them.

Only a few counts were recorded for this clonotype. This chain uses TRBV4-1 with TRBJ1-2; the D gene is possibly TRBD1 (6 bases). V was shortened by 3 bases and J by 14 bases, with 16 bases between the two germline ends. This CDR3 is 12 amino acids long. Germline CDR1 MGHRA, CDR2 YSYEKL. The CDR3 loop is CASSQGGGASTF. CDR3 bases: TGCGCCAGCAGCCAGGGGGGGGGGGCGAGTACCTTC.

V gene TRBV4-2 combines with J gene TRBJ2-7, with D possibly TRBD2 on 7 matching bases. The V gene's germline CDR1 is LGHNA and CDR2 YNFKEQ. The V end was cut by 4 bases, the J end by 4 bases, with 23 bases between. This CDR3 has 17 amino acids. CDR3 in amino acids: CASSRESPLAGAYEQYF. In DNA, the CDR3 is TGTGCCAGCAGCCGAGAATCCCCTCTTGCGGGGGCTTACGAGCAGTACTTC.

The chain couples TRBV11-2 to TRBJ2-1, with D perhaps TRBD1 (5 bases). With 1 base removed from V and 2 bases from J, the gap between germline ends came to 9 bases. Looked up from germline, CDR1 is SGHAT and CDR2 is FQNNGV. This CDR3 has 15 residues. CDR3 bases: TGTGCCAGCAGCTTAGTAGGGGCTGCCTACAATGAGCAGTTCTTC. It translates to CASSLVGAAYNEQFF.